A single TCR beta chain is shown here with its context. Its target is unknown. The junction shows a germline mismatch at one end, possibly a read error. Unique molecular identifiers were present on the cDNA, which also gained a universal primer site by template switching. Via MiXCR, TCRdb re-called the 5' RACE reads, giving one row per CDR3 protein. The data contain hundreds of thousands of distinct CDR3 sequences, more than 6.5% of them singletons. This CDR3 contains 13 residues. CDR1 MNHNS and CDR2 SASEGT come from the germline V gene. These data come from a study of identical twins. Findings and limits, study-wide: Fewer insertions were carried by abundant cord blood beta clonotypes, but none was seen in memory repertoires.

Healthy Caucasians, and only they, were the donors. These same data were also listed under a study on yellow fever vaccine responses in identical twins. Turning to that study: On the reported evidence, twins' vaccine T cell responses seemed partly convergent and partly personalized.

The chain links TRBV6-1 to TRBJ2-5; maybe TRBD2 (6 bases). Sequenced material: PBMCs. This clonotype was obtained from a woman between 18 and 29 years old in good health. CDR3 region: CTSIGSPQETQYF. In DNA, the CDR3 is TGTACCAGCATCGGGAGCCCCCAAGAGACCCAGTACTTC.